Below are 10 T cell receptor beta chains sequenced from a single sample in a study of blood T cells in healthy people across ages. Together with a sample-barcoded 5' primer, a J-beta primer mix was included in a second PCR lasting about 7 to 12 cycles. One entry per CDR3 protein, called by TCRdb with MiXCR from the 5' RACE reads. The repertoire holds approximately 1.5 million distinct CDR3 sequences, with roughly 43% as singletons. Sequencing was done on a sample of blood. The receptors were sampled from a woman younger than 35 in good health.

This chain joins TRBV2 and TRBJ1-2; D ambiguous. Germline CDR1 is SNHLY and CDR2 is FYNNEI. The CDR3 covers 13 residues. Trimming left V 8 bases short and J 3 bases short, with 13 bases between. The chain's CDR3 is CASGREEDYGYTF. In nucleotides, the CDR3 is TGTGCCAGCGGCCGTGAGGAGGACTATGGCTACACCTTC.

The chain has TRBV5-1 and TRBJ2-1; D uncertain. V was pared by 0 bases and J by 0 bases, with 10 bases between. This CDR3 region has 16 residues. Germline-derived CDR1 and CDR2 are SGHRS and YFSETQ. CDR3 DNA: TGCGCCAGCAGCTTGGATATTCAGCACTCCTACAATGAGCAGTTCTTC. Amino acids: CASSLDIQHSYNEQFF.

The chain carries TRBV4-1 and TRBJ1-2, with TRBD1 identical over 10 bases. The J segment lost 7 bases and the V segment lost 2 bases, leaving 7 bases of the junction unmatched. CDR1 is MGHRA, CDR2 YSYEKL, per germline. The CDR3 runs 15 residues. The CDR3 region has the DNA TGCGCCAGCAGCCAACCAGGGACAGGGGTTTTTGGCTACACCTTC. Translated, it gives CASSQPGTGVFGYTF.

This clonotype was detected a few times. The chain combines TRBV12-3 or TRBV12-4 with TRBJ1-5, with a possible D match to TRBD1 (5 bases). There are 16 residues in the CDR3. Trimming removed 0 bases at V and 4 bases at J, with 13 bases between. The CDR3 is CASSLARNRLNQPQHF. The CDR3 DNA follows: TGTGCCAGCAGTTTAGCTAGAAACAGGTTAAATCAGCCCCAGCATTTT.

The genes are TRBV27 and TRBJ2-7; the match to TRBD1 covers 7 bases. This CDR3 is built from 14 residues. V shed 3 bases, J shed 6 bases, and the junction held 8 bases outside the gene matches. Germline V gene sequence: CDR1 MNHEY, CDR2 SMNVEV (reference sequence). The CDR3 bases are TGTGCCAGCAGTTTCGGACCGTCAGGGGGCGAGCAGTACTTC. Protein product: CASSFGPSGGEQYF.

This clonotype was seen ten or more times. This rearrangement joins TRBV7-2 to TRBJ2-3; 7 nucleotides line up with TRBD1. CDR1 and CDR2 from the germline V gene are SGHTA and FQGNSA. V lost 5 bases, J lost 2 bases, and 7 bases stayed unmatched. This CDR3 has 15 amino acids. CDR3 amino acids: CASSPDRALTDTQYF. CDR3 in DNA: TGTGCCAGCAGCCCTGACAGGGCCCTCACAGATACGCAGTATTTT.

Regarding this clonotype: A read error may be the cause here, since a much bigger clone is one base away. V is TRBV12-3 or TRBV12-4 and J is TRBJ2-4; TRBD1 or TRBD2 may be the D gene (7 bases each). The length of the CDR3 is 18 residues. V was pared by 7 bases and J by 0 bases, with 22 bases between. The CDR3 DNA reads TGTGCCAGCACCGTGCAGGGGGAGGGTTCATTAGCCAAAAACATTCAGTACTTC. Translated: CASTVQGEGSLAKNIQYF.

The chain joins TRBV6-2 or TRBV6-3 to TRBJ2-7; D is ambiguous. CDR1 and CDR2 from the germline V gene are MNHEY and SVGEGT. Trimming stripped 5 bases from V and 10 bases from J, with 15 bases between. The CDR3 is 12 residues long. CDR3 nucleotides: TGTGCCAGCAGTCCTGGACCATTTCCCCAGTACTTC. Residues: CASSPGPFPQYF.

This clonotype was recorded only once. Here the CDR3 DNA reads TGTGCCAGCAGTCAAACTAGCGATTCCTACAATGAGCAGTACTTC. Translated: CASSQTSDSYNEQYF. The chain carries TRBV6-2 or TRBV6-3 and TRBJ2-5; the match to TRBD2 covers 7 bases. V lost 5 bases and J lost 11; bases outside the gene matches: 17. The CDR3 loop spans 15 amino acids. Looked up from germline, CDR1 is MNHEY and CDR2 is SVGEGT.

CDR3 loop: CASSFDSANTEAFF. As DNA, the CDR3 is TGCGCCAGCAGCTTCGACAGCGCGAACACTGAAGCTTTCTTT. This chain joins TRBV5-1 and TRBJ1-1; D is perhaps TRBD1 (5 bases). Trimming pared 2 bases from V and 1 base from J, leaving 9 bases between. Germline CDR1 and CDR2: SGHRS and YFSETQ. This CDR3 has 14 residues.